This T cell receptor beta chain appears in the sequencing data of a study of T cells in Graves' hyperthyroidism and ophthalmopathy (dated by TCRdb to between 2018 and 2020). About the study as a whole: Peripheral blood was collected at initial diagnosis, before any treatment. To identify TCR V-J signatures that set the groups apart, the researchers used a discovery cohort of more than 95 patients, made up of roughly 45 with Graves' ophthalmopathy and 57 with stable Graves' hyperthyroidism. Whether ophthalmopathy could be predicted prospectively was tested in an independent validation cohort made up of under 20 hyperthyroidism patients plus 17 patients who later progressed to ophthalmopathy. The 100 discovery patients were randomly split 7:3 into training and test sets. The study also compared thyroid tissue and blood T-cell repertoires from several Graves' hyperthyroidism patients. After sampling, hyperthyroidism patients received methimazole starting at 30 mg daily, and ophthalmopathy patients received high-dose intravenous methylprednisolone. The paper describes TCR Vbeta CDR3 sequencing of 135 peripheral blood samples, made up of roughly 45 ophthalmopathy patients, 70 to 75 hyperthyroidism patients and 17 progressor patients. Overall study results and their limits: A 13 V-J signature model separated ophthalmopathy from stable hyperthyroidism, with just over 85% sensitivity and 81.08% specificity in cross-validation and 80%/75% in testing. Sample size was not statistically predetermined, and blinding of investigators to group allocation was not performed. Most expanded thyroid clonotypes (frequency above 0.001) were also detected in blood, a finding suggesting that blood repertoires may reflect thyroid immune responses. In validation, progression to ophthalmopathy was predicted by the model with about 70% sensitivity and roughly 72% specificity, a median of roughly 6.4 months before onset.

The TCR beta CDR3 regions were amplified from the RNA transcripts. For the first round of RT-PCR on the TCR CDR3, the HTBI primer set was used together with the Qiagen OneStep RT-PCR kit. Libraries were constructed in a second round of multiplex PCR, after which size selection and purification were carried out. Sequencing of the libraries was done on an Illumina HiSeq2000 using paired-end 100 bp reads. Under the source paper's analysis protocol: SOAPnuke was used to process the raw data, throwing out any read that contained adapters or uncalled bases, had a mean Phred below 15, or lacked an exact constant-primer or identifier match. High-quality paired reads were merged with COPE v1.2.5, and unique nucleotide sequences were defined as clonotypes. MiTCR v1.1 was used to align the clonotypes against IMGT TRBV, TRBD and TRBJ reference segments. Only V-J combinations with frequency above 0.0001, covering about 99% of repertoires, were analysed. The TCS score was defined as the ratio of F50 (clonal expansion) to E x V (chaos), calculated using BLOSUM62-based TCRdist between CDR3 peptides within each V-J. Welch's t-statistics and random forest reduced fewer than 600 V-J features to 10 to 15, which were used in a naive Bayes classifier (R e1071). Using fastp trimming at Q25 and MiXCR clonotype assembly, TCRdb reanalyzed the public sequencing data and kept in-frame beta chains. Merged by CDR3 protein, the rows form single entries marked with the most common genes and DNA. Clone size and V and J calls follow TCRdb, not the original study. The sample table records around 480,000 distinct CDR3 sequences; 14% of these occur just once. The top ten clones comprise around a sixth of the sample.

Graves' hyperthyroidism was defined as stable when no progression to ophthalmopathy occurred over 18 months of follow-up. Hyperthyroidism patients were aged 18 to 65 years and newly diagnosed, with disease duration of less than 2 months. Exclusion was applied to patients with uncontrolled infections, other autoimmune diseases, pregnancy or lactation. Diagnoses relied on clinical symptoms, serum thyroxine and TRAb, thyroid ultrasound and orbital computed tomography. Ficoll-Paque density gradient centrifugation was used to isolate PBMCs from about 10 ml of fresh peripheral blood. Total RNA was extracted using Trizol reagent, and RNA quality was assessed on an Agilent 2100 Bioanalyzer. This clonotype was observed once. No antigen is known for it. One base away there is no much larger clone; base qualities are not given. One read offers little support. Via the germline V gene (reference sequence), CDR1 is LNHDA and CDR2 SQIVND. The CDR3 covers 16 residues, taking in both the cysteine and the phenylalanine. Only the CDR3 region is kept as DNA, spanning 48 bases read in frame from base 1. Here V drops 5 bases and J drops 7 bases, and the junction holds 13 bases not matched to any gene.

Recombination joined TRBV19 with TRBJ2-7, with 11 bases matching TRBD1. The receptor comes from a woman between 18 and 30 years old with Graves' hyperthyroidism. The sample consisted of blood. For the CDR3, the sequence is CASSFGFGTGGSEQYF. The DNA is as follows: TGTGCCAGTAGTTTTGGTTTTGGGACAGGGGGTTCGGAGCAGTACTTC.